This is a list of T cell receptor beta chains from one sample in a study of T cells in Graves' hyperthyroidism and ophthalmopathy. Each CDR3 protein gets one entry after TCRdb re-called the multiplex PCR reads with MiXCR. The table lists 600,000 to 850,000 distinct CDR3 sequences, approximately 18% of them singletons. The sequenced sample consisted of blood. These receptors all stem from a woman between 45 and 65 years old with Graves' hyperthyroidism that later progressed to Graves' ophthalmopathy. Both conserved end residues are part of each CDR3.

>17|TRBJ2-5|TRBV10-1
CASSESGLAGRKETQYF
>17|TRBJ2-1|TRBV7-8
CASSLQLTSGGANEQFF
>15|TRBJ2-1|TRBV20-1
CSAGLAEITYNEQFF
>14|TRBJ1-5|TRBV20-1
CSARAPDRGQPQHF
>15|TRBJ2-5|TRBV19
CASSTQGQGLETQYF
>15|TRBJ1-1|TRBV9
CASSVGPGGVTEAFF
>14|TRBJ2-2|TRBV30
CAWSTSRVTGELFF
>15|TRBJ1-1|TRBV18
CASSPRQGENTEAFF
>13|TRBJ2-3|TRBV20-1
CSVSGGEVNTQYF
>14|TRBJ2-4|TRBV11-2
CASSLAGRENIQYF
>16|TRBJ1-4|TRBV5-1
CASSLGATGYKEKLFF
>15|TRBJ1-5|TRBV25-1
CASSESGDSNQPQHF
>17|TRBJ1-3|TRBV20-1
CSARDGDRGRNGNTIYF
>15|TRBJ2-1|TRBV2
CASSGEVAVYNEQFF
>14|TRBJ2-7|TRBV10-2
CASSEGGQLYEQYF
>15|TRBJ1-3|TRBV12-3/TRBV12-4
CASTATGSGGNTIYF
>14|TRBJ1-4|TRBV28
CASSRQGAKEKLFF
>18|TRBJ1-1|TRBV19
CASSIDTGGAKMNTEAFF
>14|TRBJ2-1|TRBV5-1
CASRTRGREDEQFF
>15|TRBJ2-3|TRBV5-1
CASSFELANTDTQYF
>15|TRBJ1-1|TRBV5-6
CASSSGRHQNTEAFF
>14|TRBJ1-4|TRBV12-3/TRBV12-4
CASSFIQLSEKLFF
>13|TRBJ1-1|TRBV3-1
CASSQEGSREAFF
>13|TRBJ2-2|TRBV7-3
CASRHARGGELFF
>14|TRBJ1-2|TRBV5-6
CASWTVRPTHGYTF
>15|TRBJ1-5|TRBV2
CASRSEPDSNQPQHF
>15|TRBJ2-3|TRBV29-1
CSVSQWGQEEDTQYF
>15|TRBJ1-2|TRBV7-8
CASSLVPELNYGYTF
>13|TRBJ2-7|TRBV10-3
CAISGTSSLEQYF
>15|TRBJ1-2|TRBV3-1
CASRAGTGESYGYTF
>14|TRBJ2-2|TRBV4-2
CASSPSVTRGELFF
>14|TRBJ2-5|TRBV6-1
CASSAYVGSETQYF
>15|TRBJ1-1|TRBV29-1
CSVGTYRAGNTEAFF
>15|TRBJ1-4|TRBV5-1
CASNILQGRGEKLFF
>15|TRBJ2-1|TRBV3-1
CASSLGGGRHNEQFF
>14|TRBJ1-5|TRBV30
CAWSNRQGEGAQHF
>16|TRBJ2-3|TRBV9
CASSPLTDRGTDTQYF
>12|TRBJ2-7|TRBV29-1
CSVEDSSYEQYF
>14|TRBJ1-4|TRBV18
CASSPNPGEEKLFF
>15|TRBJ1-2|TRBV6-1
CASSQDRESNYGYTF
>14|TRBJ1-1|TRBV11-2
CASSPGPMNTEAFF
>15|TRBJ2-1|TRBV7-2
CASSLGELAGNEQFF